The present TCR beta chain was sequenced within a study of blood T cells in healthy people across ages. Turning to the study itself: About one barcoded beta molecule per two T cells came from capture by template switching. Study-wide results and limits: In the absence of known donor CMV status, changes in expanded clonotypes were possibly confounded.

This CDR3 contains 14 residues. Germline values: CDR1 SQVTM, CDR2 ANQGSEA. V lost 6 bases and J lost 2; bases outside the gene matches: 9. A second PCR, run for roughly 7 to 12 cycles, used a sample-barcoded 5' primer plus a J-beta primer mix. CDR3-containing paired-end reads numbering at least 2.5 million came from each sample. TCRdb reprocessed the 5' RACE reads with MiXCR, giving one entry per CDR3 protein. The sample includes under 1,000,000 distinct CDR3 sequences, 30% to 45% seen only once; the top ten take 13%. This clonotype has a count of ten or more. The antigen is undetermined. V usage is TRBV29-1 and J usage is TRBJ2-7; 8 bases match TRBD1. Sequenced sample: blood. This receptor was obtained from a man between 18 and 29 years old in good health. The CDR3 spells CSVTHTGGTYEQYF. CDR3 sequence (DNA): TGCAGCGTCACACACACAGGGGGAACCTACGAGCAGTACTTC.